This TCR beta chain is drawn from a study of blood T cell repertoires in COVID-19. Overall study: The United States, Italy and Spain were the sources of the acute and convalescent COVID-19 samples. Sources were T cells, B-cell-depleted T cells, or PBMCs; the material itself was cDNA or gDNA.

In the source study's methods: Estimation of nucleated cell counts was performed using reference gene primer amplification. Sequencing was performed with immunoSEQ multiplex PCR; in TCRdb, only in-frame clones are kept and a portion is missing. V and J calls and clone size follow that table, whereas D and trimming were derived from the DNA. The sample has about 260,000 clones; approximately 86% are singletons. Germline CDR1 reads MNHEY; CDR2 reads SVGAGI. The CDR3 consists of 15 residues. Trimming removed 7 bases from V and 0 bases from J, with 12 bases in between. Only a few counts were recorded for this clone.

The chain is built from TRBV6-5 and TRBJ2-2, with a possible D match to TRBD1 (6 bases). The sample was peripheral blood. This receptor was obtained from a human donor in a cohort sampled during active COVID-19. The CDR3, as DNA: TGTGCCAGCAACGACAGGTTCGCGAACACCGGGGAGCTGTTTTTT. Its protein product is CASNDRFANTGELFF.